Following are 22 T cell receptor beta chains from one sample sequenced in a study of T cell changes during pregnancy in multiple sclerosis (dated by TCRdb to between 2018 and 2021). Libraries were built with the immunoSEQ multiplex PCR assay. In its TCRdb copy, this immuneACCESS table keeps in-frame sequences only and misses some clones. Where compared with another copy, unresolved V genes explain less than half of these, and the others have no known cause. The sample records 52,000 or so clones, 90% of which are singletons. The top ten hold 0.5% to 0.6% of the sample. The sequenced sample was CD4+ T cells from peripheral blood mononuclear cells, obtained in the first trimester of pregnancy. The receptors come from a female donor with multiple sclerosis, enrolled in a pregnancy study.

J is TRBJ2-6 and V is TRBV18; D gene uncertain. V was pared by 0 bases and J by 0 bases, with 9 bases between. Germline CDR1 KGHSH, CDR2 LQKENI. CDR3 size: 17 residues. The CDR3 nucleotides read TGTGCCAGCTCACCACCGACAATCAGCTCTGGGGCCAACGTCCTGACTTTC. This translates into CASSPPTISSGANVLTF.

The chain has TRBV9 and TRBJ1-1; D is ambiguous. The CDR3 spans 14 residues. V gave up 4 bases and J gave up 3 bases, with 13 bases separating them. Per germline, CDR1 SGDLS and CDR2 YYNGEE. The CDR3: CASSPRVLDTEAFF. The CDR3 DNA is TGTGCCAGCAGCCCACGGGTATTGGACACTGAAGCTTTCTTT.

Comments on this clone: A read error may account for a junction end that differs from germline. The chain has TRBV19 and TRBJ2-1, with 12 bases fitting TRBD1. CDR1 and CDR2 from the germline V gene are LNHDA and SQIVND (reference sequence). This CDR3 has 15 amino acids. For the CDR3, the DNA is TGTGCCAGTACCCCTGGCGGGACAGGGGGCTTTTGGCGCGTCTTC. This encodes CASTPGGTGGFWRVF. The whole variable domain, filled in from reference TRBV19 and TRBJ2-1, reads DGGITQSPKYLFRKEGQNVTLSCEQNLNHDAMYWYRQDPGQGLRLIYYSQIVNDFQKGDIAEGYSVSREKKESFPLTVTSAQKNPTAFYLCASTPGGTGGFWRVFGPGTRLTVL.

This clone has just one count. The DNA of the CDR3 is TGTGCCAGCAGCTTGATCCCTGCGGGAGGGGGCACAGATACGCAGTATTTT. Amino acids: CASSLIPAGGGTDTQYF. This chain connects TRBV5-6 to TRBJ2-3; 9 bases line up with TRBD2. With V trimmed by 1 base and J by 1 base, 7 bases remained unmatched. Germline values: CDR1 SGHDT, CDR2 YYEEEE. This CDR3 spans 17 amino acids.

This clone was seen more than once but under ten times. The rearrangement uses TRBV19 and TRBJ1-1; 7 bases fit TRBD1. The CDR3 length is 14 residues. Germline-derived CDR1 and CDR2 are LNHDA and SQIVND (reference sequence). The junction had 6 bases not matched to a gene; V was cut back by 5 bases and J by 3 bases. CDR3 residues: CASSGRGGHTEAFF. In DNA form, the CDR3 reads TGTGCCAGTAGTGGAAGAGGGGGCCACACTGAAGCTTTCTTT.

DNA of the CDR3: TGTGCCAGCCTCCAGGGGGCCGCGGAGACCCAGTACTTC. Translation gives CASLQGAAETQYF. The chain has TRBV5-6 and TRBJ2-5; 8 nucleotides line up with TRBD1. Germline V gene lookup returns CDR1 SGHDT and CDR2 YYEEEE. V gave up 7 bases and J gave up 5 bases; unmatched junction bases: 7. The CDR3 is made up of 13 amino acids.

This clone has a handful of counts. This sequence joins TRBV7-8 and TRBJ2-7; TRBD2 aligns across 7 bases. V shed 3 bases, J shed 3 bases, and the junction held 5 bases outside the gene matches. CDR1 is SGHVS, CDR2 FQNEAQ, per germline. The CDR3 runs to 14 residues. CDR3 loop: CASSLSGEGYEQYF. In nucleotides, the CDR3 is TGTGCCAGCAGCTTGAGCGGGGAGGGCTACGAGCAGTACTTC.

The chain is built from TRBV27 and TRBJ2-1; 7 bases fit TRBD1. The CDR3 is 17 amino acids. J lost 6 bases, V lost 3 bases, and 14 bases had no gene match. CDR1 is MNHEY and CDR2 is SMNVEV in the germline V gene (reference sequence). CDR3 nucleotides: TGTGCCAGCAGTTTTTTGTCGACAGGGCACCAAATCAATGAGCAGTTCTTC. Translation gives CASSFLSTGHQINEQFF.

This clone was counted once. The chain is built from TRBV5-4 and TRBJ1-1, with 8 positions matching TRBD1. CDR3 length: 15 residues. Germline lookup yields CDR1 SGHNT and CDR2 YYREEE (reference sequence). V was clipped by 4 bases and J by 1 base; unmatched bases: 6. The CDR3 here is CASSPRQGKNTEAFF. The CDR3 nucleotides read TGTGCCAGCAGCCCCCGACAGGGGAAGAACACTGAAGCTTTCTTT.

The chain carries TRBV29-1 and TRBJ1-1; TRBD1 matches at 7 bases. Germline trimming cut 6 bases from V and 5 bases from J; bases unmatched to any gene: 12. The CDR3 totals 14 residues. Germline-derived CDR1 and CDR2 are SQVTM and ANQGSEA. The CDR3 here is CSVGLGGGITEAFF. CDR3 sequence (DNA): TGCAGCGTGGGACTTGGAGGGGGCATTACTGAAGCTTTCTTT.

The chain uses TRBV11-2 and TRBJ1-2; 11 bases align to TRBD1. V lost 3 bases and J lost 7; bases outside the gene matches: 1. Germline V lookup: CDR1 SGHAT, CDR2 FQNNGV. The CDR3 runs to 13 residues. CDR3 region: CASSLGQGVGYTF. The CDR3 DNA is TGTGCCAGCAGCTTGGGACAGGGGGTTGGCTACACCTTC.

The V and J genes are TRBV4-2 and TRBJ2-7, with a possible D match to TRBD1 (6 bases). Trimming pared 3 bases from V and 5 bases from J, leaving 11 bases between. The CDR3 is 13 amino acids. CDR1 and CDR2 (germline): LGHNA, YNFKEQ. This CDR3 reads CASSQPSGDEQYF. In DNA form, the CDR3 reads TGTGCCAGCAGCCAGCCCTCAGGGGACGAGCAGTACTTC.

The chain has TRBV7-8 and TRBJ2-1; 11 nucleotides line up with TRBD2. The trim removed 6 bases at V and 4 bases at J, leaving 8 bases unmatched. The CDR3 is 16 amino acids. Germline loops: CDR1 SGHVS, CDR2 FQNEAQ. The CDR3 bases are TGTGCCAGCAGTTCCAACCGACTAGCGGGATACAATGAGCAGTTCTTC. Encoded protein: CASSSNRLAGYNEQFF.

V usage is TRBV7-3 and J usage is TRBJ2-3; possible D gene TRBD1, 7 bases. V was shortened by 4 bases and J by 4 bases, with 15 bases between the two germline ends. The CDR3 is 15 residues long. The germline V gene encodes CDR1 SGHTA and CDR2 FQGTGA. The CDR3 DNA is TGTGCCAGCAGCTCCAGGGGGGACTGGGCAGATACGCAGTATTTT. This translates into CASSSRGDWADTQYF.

J is TRBJ2-5 and V is TRBV4-2, with 7 bases aligning to TRBD2. CDR3 length: 16 residues. Unmatched junction bases numbered 14, after V lost 8 bases and J lost 2 bases. Germline-derived CDR1 and CDR2 are LGHNA and YNFKEQ. The CDR3 region has the DNA TGTGCCAGCGGGGGGGTGGGACGGGGGATACAAGAGACCCAGTACTTC. The encoded protein is CASGGVGRGIQETQYF.

The chain combines TRBV11-1 with TRBJ1-2; 10 positions match TRBD1. Germline loops: CDR1 SGHAT, CDR2 FQDESV (reference sequence). This CDR3 spans 16 amino acids. With 4 bases clipped from V and 4 bases from J, the junction kept 9 bases outside the gene matches. The CDR3 protein is CASSSPGTGDGYGYTF. The CDR3 DNA sequence: TGTGCCAGCAGCTCCCCCGGGACAGGGGATGGCTATGGCTACACCTTC.

The genes are TRBV7-9 and TRBJ2-1; D might be TRBD1 (5 bases). In germline, CDR1 is SEHNR, CDR2 FQNEAQ (reference sequence). The CDR3 loop spans 13 amino acids. V lost 4 bases and J lost 2, with 6 bases in between. Here the CDR3 reads CASSWGTYNEQFF. The CDR3 DNA is TGTGCCAGCAGCTGGGGCACCTACAATGAGCAGTTCTTC.

The CDR3 DNA reads as TGTGCCAGCAGTGGGCCCTGGATGGAGGGTGGCTACACCTTC. It is translated as CASSGPWMEGGYTF. The chain links TRBV28 to TRBJ1-2, with D hard to call. V was clipped by 5 bases and J by 7 bases, with 17 bases between them. Germline values: CDR1 MDHEN, CDR2 SYDVKM. CDR3 length equals 14 residues.

V gene TRBV19 combines with J gene TRBJ2-1; 10 bases agree with TRBD2. Looked up from germline, CDR1 is LNHDA and CDR2 is SQIVND (reference sequence). CDR3 length: 17 amino acids. V was clipped by 5 bases and J by 6 bases; unmatched bases: 13. CDR3 DNA sequence: TGTGCCAGTAGTTCCCCAGGAAGCGGGGGGGGTAGCAATGAGCAGTTCTTC. Protein product: CASSSPGSGGGSNEQFF.

The chain links TRBV11-2 to TRBJ1-6; TRBD1 might be the D (6 bases). Trimming removed 1 base from V and 7 bases from J, with 23 bases in between. CDR3 length equals 19 residues. Germline CDR1 and CDR2: SGHAT and FQNNGV. DNA for the CDR3: TGTGCCAGCAGCTTAGGGACAGAGACACTCCAGACCCGAAATTCACCCCTCCACTTT. Protein: CASSLGTETLQTRNSPLHF.

The gene calls are TRBV5-1 and TRBJ2-3, with D possibly being TRBD1 (6 bases). Germline V lookup: CDR1 SGHRS, CDR2 YFSETQ. This CDR3 comprises 13 residues. The V end lost 5 bases, the J end lost 4 bases, and 11 bases lay between the germline ends. CDR3 amino acids: CASRRQAPDTQYF. Here the CDR3 DNA reads TGCGCCAGCAGGAGACAGGCACCAGATACGCAGTATTTT.

The chain recombines TRBV28 with TRBJ1-2; a weak D match, TRBD1 (5 bases). The CDR3 has 13 amino acids. Per germline, CDR1 MDHEN and CDR2 SYDVKM. Trimming pared 5 bases from V and 5 bases from J, leaving 12 bases between. CDR3 bases: TGTGCCAGCAGTCCCGAAGGGGCGTATGGCTACACCTTC. It yields the protein CASSPEGAYGYTF.